The 30 T cell receptor beta chains listed next were all sequenced from one sample in a study of response to subunit inactivated influenza vaccine. Using its own MiXCR run on the RT-PCR reads, TCRdb lists one record per CDR3 protein. Among more than 500,000 distinct CDR3 sequences, about 10% were seen once, and the ten largest hold approximately 9.9%. The sample was also reused in another study, on T cells expressing NK-cell markers. That report notes: For TCR beta, cDNA was produced by 5'RACE template switching with UMIs.

The sample was PBMCs from blood, taken on the day of vaccination. These receptors all come from a man aged 45-60 years who received an inactivated influenza vaccine.

CDR3 nucleotide sequence: TGTGCCACCAGCACAGACAGGGGTAAGAATCAGCCCCAGCATTTT. It encodes CATSTDRGKNQPQHF. This chain links TRBV15 with TRBJ1-5; 8 bases match TRBD1. The J segment lost 4 bases and the V segment lost 4 bases, leaving 6 bases of the junction unmatched. The CDR3 has 15 residues. CDR1 is LNHNV and CDR2 is YYDKDF in the germline V gene (reference sequence).

The chain has TRBV20-1 and TRBJ2-1; 11 nucleotides align to TRBD2. The CDR3 contains 14 residues. The trim removed 6 bases at V and 6 bases at J, leaving 7 bases unmatched. Germline CDR1 DFQATT, CDR2 SNEGSKA (reference sequence). CDR3 DNA: TGCAGTGCAGCAACCGGGACTAGCGGCAATGAGCAGTTCTTC. Translated, it gives CSAATGTSGNEQFF.

The chain is built from TRBV11-2 and TRBJ2-1, with TRBD2 matching over 8 bases. There are 18 residues in the CDR3. The V gene end was trimmed by 2 bases and the J gene end by 9 bases; junction bases not matched to a gene: 18. CDR1 SGHAT and CDR2 FQNNGV come from the germline V gene. CDR3 DNA: TGTGCCAGCAGCTTAAGTCGGGAGGGCCCTGGCTCTCTTGGTGAGCAGTTCTTC. As protein: CASSLSREGPGSLGEQFF.

The V gene is TRBV12-3 or TRBV12-4, the J gene TRBJ2-7, with D perhaps TRBD1 or TRBD2 (5 bases each). The CDR3 covers 14 residues. V was clipped by 2 bases and J by 5 bases, with 13 bases between them. CDR3 protein: CASSLRDQRNEQYF. Written as DNA, the CDR3 is TGTGCCAGCAGTTTAAGGGACCAGCGCAACGAGCAGTACTTC.

The genes are TRBV29-1 and TRBJ2-5, with TRBD1 matching over 8 bases. The CDR3 runs to 14 residues. The germline V gene has CDR1 SQVTM and CDR2 ANQGSEA. Germline trimming cut 6 bases from V and 4 bases from J; bases unmatched to any gene: 10. DNA for the CDR3: TGCAGCGTACTTACAGGGGGTGAGGGAGAGACCCAGTACTTC. It yields the protein CSVLTGGEGETQYF.

The V call is TRBV23-1, the J call TRBJ2-1; the D gene is possibly TRBD1 (5 bases). TRBV23-1 is given ORF status, its function remaining uncertain. CDR3 length: 20 residues. V was shortened by 4 bases and J by 0 bases, with 25 bases between the two germline ends. The chain's CDR3 is CASSPGQIAYGPLSYNEQFF. In nucleotides, the CDR3 is TGCGCCAGCAGTCCTGGACAAATAGCTTACGGTCCACTCTCCTACAATGAGCAGTTCTTC.

This clonotype was detected ten times or more. The chain links TRBV12-3 or TRBV12-4 to TRBJ2-2; D not certain. The CDR3 covers 13 residues. Trimming removed 8 bases from V and 4 bases from J, with 11 bases in between. The CDR3 protein is CASGFKGTGELFF. Written as DNA, the CDR3 is TGTGCCAGCGGCTTTAAGGGCACCGGGGAGCTGTTTTTT.

This clonotype was recorded a few times. This rearrangement joins TRBV15 to TRBJ2-1; no clear D gene. CDR1 is LNHNV and CDR2 is YYDKDF in the germline V gene (reference sequence). The CDR3 is made up of 15 amino acids. V was trimmed by 5 bases and J by 2 bases, leaving 13 bases between them. CDR3 in DNA: TGTGCCACCAGCGAAATGGCAGGCGCCTACAATGAGCAGTTCTTC. Protein sequence: CATSEMAGAYNEQFF. The full variable domain, its missing parts supplied by reference TRBV15 and TRBJ2-1, is DAMVIQNPRYQVTQFGKPVTLSCSQTLNHNVMYWYQQKSSQAPKLLFHYYDKDFNNEADTPDNFQSRRPNTSFCFLDIRSPGLGDTAMYLCATSEMAGAYNEQFFGPGTRLTVL.

This chain links TRBV11-1 with TRBJ2-6, with 9 bases identical to TRBD2. CDR3 length: 22 amino acids. CDR1 SGHAT and CDR2 FQDESV come from the germline V gene (reference sequence). V shed 0 bases and J 1 base; nucleotides not matched to a gene: 16. This CDR3 reads CASSLALLLAGSLESGANVLTF. The CDR3 DNA reads as TGTGCCAGCAGCTTAGCGCTCTTACTAGCGGGCTCCCTAGAGTCTGGGGCCAACGTCCTGACTTTC.

This clonotype showed up many times. This chain links TRBV6-4 with TRBJ2-1; D is perhaps TRBD2 (6 bases). The CDR3 totals 16 residues. Germline CDR1 and CDR2: MRHNA and SNTAGT. V lost 3 bases and J 6 bases, leaving 18 bases between the germline ends. The chain's CDR3 is CASSEFLGGPRNEQFF. CDR3 sequence (DNA): TGTGCCAGCAGTGAATTCCTCGGGGGACCCCGCAATGAGCAGTTCTTC.

This clonotype was seen more than once but under ten times. This sequence joins TRBV4-2 and TRBJ2-1; 16 bases align to TRBD2. The CDR3 contains 19 residues. The germline V gene encodes CDR1 LGHNA and CDR2 YNFKEQ. Unmatched junction bases numbered 9, after V lost 0 bases and J lost 7 bases. The CDR3 DNA reads as TGTGCCAGCAGCCAAGATAGGGGACTAGCGGGGGGGTACGGGAATGAGCAGTTCTTC. This encodes CASSQDRGLAGGYGNEQFF.

In its sample, this clonotype was seen a few times. The chain links TRBV7-2 to TRBJ1-1, with D uncertain. This CDR3 comprises 14 residues. Looked up from germline, CDR1 is SGHTA and CDR2 is FQGNSA. The V and J ends lost 1 base and 9 bases respectively, with 15 bases between them. In nucleotides, the CDR3 is TGTGCCAGCAGCTTAGAGTCAGCCCCCTTGAAAGCTTTCTTT. It is translated as CASSLESAPLKAFF.

Note on this clonotype: A much larger clone lies a single base off, so this may be a read error. This chain connects TRBV12-3 or TRBV12-4 to TRBJ2-1, with 7 bases identical to TRBD2. The CDR3 extends over 15 amino acids. The chain's CDR3 is CANSLSSGTYNEQFF. The CDR3 bases are TGTGCCAACAGTTTGTCTAGCGGCACATACAATGAGCAGTTCTTC.

This clonotype was counted only a few times. The rearrangement joins TRBV4-2 to TRBJ2-3; D is ambiguous. Germline V lookup: CDR1 LGHNA, CDR2 YNFKEQ. Trimming took 0 bases from V and 4 from J, leaving 14 bases between them. The CDR3 consists of 16 residues. CDR3 nucleotide sequence: TGTGCCAGCAGCCAAGATAGATTCCTTCTCGCAGATACGCAGTATTTT. This encodes CASSQDRFLLADTQYF.

This clonotype has a count of ten or more. The V gene is TRBV28, the J gene TRBJ2-7; 9 bases are shared with TRBD1. Trimming took 5 bases from V and 3 from J; bases not matched to a gene: 23. The CDR3 has 20 amino acids. CDR1 and CDR2 (germline): MDHEN, SYDVKM. The CDR3 coding sequence is TGTGCCAGCAGTGCAACCTTAGGGATTAATCCGGGACAGGGTATCTACGAGCAGTACTTC. Translated: CASSATLGINPGQGIYEQYF. Filled out from reference TRBV28 and TRBJ2-7, the complete variable domain reads DVKVTQSSRYLVKRTGEKVFLECVQDMDHENMFWYRQDPGLGLRLIYFSYDVKMKEKGDIPEGYSVSREKKERFSLILESASTNQTSMYLCASSATLGINPGQGIYEQYFGPGTRLTVT.

The rearrangement joins TRBV7-2 to TRBJ2-7; D is unclear. This CDR3 region has 13 residues. The V gene lost 1 base and the J gene lost 6 bases, with 10 bases spanning the gap. Germline CDR1 SGHTA, CDR2 FQGNSA. This CDR3 is CASSLDWVGEQYF. In DNA form, the CDR3 reads TGTGCCAGCAGCTTAGATTGGGTGGGCGAGCAGTACTTC.

This clonotype was counted only a few times. V and J are TRBV5-6 and TRBJ2-2; D possibly corresponds to TRBD1 (6 bases). This CDR3 region has 16 residues. Trimming removed 0 bases at V and 2 bases at J, with 11 bases between. Germline CDR1 reads SGHDT; CDR2 reads YYEEEE. The CDR3 DNA sequence: TGTGCCAGCAGCTTGGCCGTCAGGGGCAACACCGGGGAGCTGTTTTTT. Translated, it gives CASSLAVRGNTGELFF.

This clonotype was recorded at least ten times. The J gene is TRBJ2-7, the V gene TRBV20-1; 8 bases align to TRBD1. Losses at the gene ends were 5 bases for V and 2 bases for J; bases not matched to a gene: 5. The CDR3 totals 13 residues. Germline CDR1 DFQATT, CDR2 SNEGSKA (reference sequence). The CDR3 reads CSAPDRVAYEQYF. CDR3 nucleotide sequence: TGCAGTGCTCCGGACAGGGTGGCCTACGAGCAGTACTTC.

This clonotype occurred a few times. V is TRBV4-3 and J is TRBJ2-1, with D possibly TRBD2 on 6 matching bases. V was clipped by 0 bases and J by 5 bases, with 11 bases between them. The CDR3 covers 15 residues. Germline assignment: CDR1 LGHNA and CDR2 YSLEER. The CDR3 DNA reads TGCGCCAGCAGCCAAGATTTTGGGGGGAACAATGAGCAGTTCTTC. Protein product: CASSQDFGGNNEQFF.

J is TRBJ2-2 and V is TRBV20-1, with 8 bases fitting TRBD2. With V trimmed by 3 bases and J by 8 bases, 14 bases remained unmatched. Germline CDR1 and CDR2: DFQATT and SNEGSKA (reference sequence). The CDR3 sequence is 16 residues long. CDR3 loop: CSARGSGGHNLGELFF. The CDR3 bases are TGCAGTGCTAGGGGCAGCGGGGGCCACAACTTGGGGGAGCTGTTTTTT.

The chain has TRBV10-3 and TRBJ1-2; TRBD1 might be the D (5 bases). Germline V gene lookup returns CDR1 ENHRY and CDR2 SYGVKD. The CDR3 spans 15 residues. Trimming removed 5 bases from V and 8 bases from J, with 21 bases in between. CDR3 protein: CAISTPTGTQEGYTF. The CDR3 DNA reads as TGTGCCATCAGTACACCCACCGGGACCCAGGAAGGCTACACCTTC.

This clonotype showed up just a few times. The V call is TRBV5-4, the J call TRBJ2-1, with D perhaps matching TRBD2 (6 bases). Germline CDR1 is SGHNT and CDR2 is YYREEE (reference sequence). The CDR3 loop spans 15 amino acids. V was pared by 4 bases and J by 4 bases, with 15 bases between. The CDR3 is CASSPRLGIYNEQFF. DNA for the CDR3: TGTGCCAGCAGCCCCCGACTAGGGATTTACAATGAGCAGTTCTTC.

The chain joins TRBV7-2 to TRBJ1-6; no clear D gene. The CDR3 spans 12 residues. Germline V gene lookup returns CDR1 SGHTA and CDR2 FQGNSA. Trimming stripped 3 bases from V and 13 bases from J, with 10 bases between. The CDR3 DNA is TGTGCCAGCAGCTTGGCGTCTCGGCCCCTCCACTTT. The encoded protein is CASSLASRPLHF. Full variable domain (missing parts from reference TRBV7-2 and TRBJ1-6): GAGVSQSPSNKVTEKGKDVELRCDPISGHTALYWYRQSLGQGLEFLIYFQGNSAPDKSGLPSDRFSAERTGGSVSTLTIQRTQQEDSAVYLCASSLASRPLHFGNGTRLTVT.

This clonotype was seen only a few times. The J gene is TRBJ2-7, the V gene TRBV28, with D perhaps matching TRBD1 (6 bases). V lost 2 bases and J 6 bases, leaving 17 bases between the germline ends. Per the germline V gene, CDR1 is MDHEN and CDR2 is SYDVKM. This CDR3 has 15 amino acids. The DNA for the CDR3 is TGTGCCAGCAGTTTAGGTCGGCAGGGGCTGATCGAGCAGTACTTC. Residues: CASSLGRQGLIEQYF.

About this clonotype: At one boundary the junction diverges from the germline segment, which might be a read error. The gene calls are TRBV7-2 and TRBJ2-7, with a tentative D call TRBD1 (5 bases). CDR1 is SGHTA, CDR2 FQGNSA, per germline. The CDR3 runs 12 residues. The CDR3 region is CASSIAGYEQYF. The CDR3 nucleotides are TGTGCCAGCAGCATAGCAGGGTACGAGCAGTACTTC.

In this sample, this clonotype turned up once. One junction end does not reproduce the germline sequence, and a read error may be involved. The chain couples TRBV4-2 to TRBJ1-2; D gene uncertain. Germline V gene lookup returns CDR1 LGHNA and CDR2 YNFKEQ. The CDR3 sequence is 12 residues long. The CDR3 coding sequence is TGTGCCATCAGCCCCGGGCTCTATGGCTACACCTTC. As protein: CAISPGLYGYTF.

The chain is built from TRBV7-2 and TRBJ2-5, with 10 bases fitting TRBD2. Per germline, CDR1 SGHTA and CDR2 FQGNSA. V trimming: 1 base; J trimming: 1 base; junction bases outside the gene matches: 6. This CDR3 is 17 amino acids long. The CDR3 bases are TGTGCCAGCAGCTTAGGGACGGTAGCGGGGGGCCAAGAGACCCAGTACTTC. Translation: CASSLGTVAGGQETQYF. Together with reference TRBV7-2 and TRBJ2-5, the CDR3 gives the full variable domain: GAGVSQSPSNKVTEKGKDVELRCDPISGHTALYWYRQSLGQGLEFLIYFQGNSAPDKSGLPSDRFSAERTGGSVSTLTIQRTQQEDSAVYLCASSLGTVAGGQETQYFGPGTRLLVL.

In its sample, this clonotype was seen many times. The rearrangement links TRBV28 to TRBJ2-7; tentatively, D is TRBD2 (6 bases). Germline values: CDR1 MDHEN, CDR2 SYDVKM. The CDR3 has 13 residues. V was shortened by 7 bases and J by 3 bases, with 13 bases between the two germline ends. This chain's CDR3 is CASTTSRYYEQYF. Written as DNA, the CDR3 is TGTGCCAGCACCACTAGCCGTTACTACGAGCAGTACTTC.

This clonotype was recorded a few times. The J gene is TRBJ1-2, the V gene TRBV12-3 or TRBV12-4, with D maybe TRBD1 (5 bases). V was pared by 6 bases and J by 7 bases, with 18 bases between. This CDR3 is built from 14 residues. CDR3 residues: CASRLNGAEGGYTF. In DNA, the CDR3 is TGTGCCAGCAGGCTCAACGGGGCCGAAGGTGGCTACACCTTC.

Many counts were recorded for this clonotype. The rearrangement joins TRBV12-3 or TRBV12-4 to TRBJ2-7; 10 nucleotides match TRBD1. The CDR3 sequence is 15 residues long. J lost 2 bases, V lost 4 bases, and 5 bases had no gene match. The CDR3 sequence: CASSSRTGGTYEQYF. In DNA, the CDR3 is TGTGCCAGCAGTTCCCGGACAGGGGGTACCTACGAGCAGTACTTC.